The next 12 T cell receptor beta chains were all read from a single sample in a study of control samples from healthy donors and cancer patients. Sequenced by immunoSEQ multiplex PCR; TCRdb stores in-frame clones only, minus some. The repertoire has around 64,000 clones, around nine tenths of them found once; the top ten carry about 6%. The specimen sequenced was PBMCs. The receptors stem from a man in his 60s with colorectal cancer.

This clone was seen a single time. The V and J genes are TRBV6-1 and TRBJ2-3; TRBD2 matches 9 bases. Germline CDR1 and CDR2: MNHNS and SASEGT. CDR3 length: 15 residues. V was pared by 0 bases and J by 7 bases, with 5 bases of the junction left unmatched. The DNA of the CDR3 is TGTGCCAGCAGTGAAGCAGGCGGGGGGGCGAATACGCAGTATTTT. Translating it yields CASSEAGGGANTQYF.

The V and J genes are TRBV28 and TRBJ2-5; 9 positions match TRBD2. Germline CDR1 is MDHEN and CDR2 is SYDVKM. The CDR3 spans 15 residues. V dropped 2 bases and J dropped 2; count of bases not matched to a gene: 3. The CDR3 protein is CASSLGTSGQETQYF. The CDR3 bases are TGTGCCAGCAGTTTAGGAACTAGCGGGCAAGAGACCCAGTACTTC.

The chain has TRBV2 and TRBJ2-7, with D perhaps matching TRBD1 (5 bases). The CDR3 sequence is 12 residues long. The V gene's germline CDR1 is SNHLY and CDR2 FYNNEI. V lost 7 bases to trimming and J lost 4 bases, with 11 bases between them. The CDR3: CASKTGSYEQYF. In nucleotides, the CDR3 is TGTGCCAGCAAAACAGGTTCTTACGAGCAGTACTTC.

The CDR3 is CASSSGQTGELFF. As DNA, the CDR3 is TGTGCCAGCAGTTCGGGACAGACCGGGGAGCTGTTTTTT. The J gene is TRBJ2-2, the V gene TRBV6-6; 7 nucleotides align to TRBD1. The CDR3 extends over 13 amino acids. CDR1 is MNHNY and CDR2 is SVGAGI in the germline V gene (reference sequence). V dropped 4 bases and J dropped 5; count of bases not matched to a gene: 1.

The DNA of the CDR3 is TGTGCCAGCAGCTTAAGGGTGCGGGGGGAGCAGTTCTTC. Encoded protein: CASSLRVRGEQFF. This chain links TRBV7-2 with TRBJ2-1, with TRBD2 matching 7 bases. V lost 2 bases, J lost 10 bases, and 5 bases stayed unmatched. Per germline, CDR1 SGHTA and CDR2 FQGNSA. The length of the CDR3 is 13 residues.

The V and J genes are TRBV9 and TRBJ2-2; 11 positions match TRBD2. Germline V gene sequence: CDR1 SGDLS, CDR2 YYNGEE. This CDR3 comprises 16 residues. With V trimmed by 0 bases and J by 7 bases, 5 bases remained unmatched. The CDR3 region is CASSVDPSGGSGELFF. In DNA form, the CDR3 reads TGTGCCAGCAGCGTAGATCCTAGCGGGGGGAGCGGGGAGCTGTTTTTT. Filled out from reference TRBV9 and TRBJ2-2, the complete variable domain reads DSGVTQTPKHLITATGQRVTLRCSPRSGDLSVYWYQQSLDQGLQFLIQYYNGEERAKGNILERFSAQQFPDLHSELNLSSLELGDSALYFCASSVDPSGGSGELFFGEGSRLTVL.

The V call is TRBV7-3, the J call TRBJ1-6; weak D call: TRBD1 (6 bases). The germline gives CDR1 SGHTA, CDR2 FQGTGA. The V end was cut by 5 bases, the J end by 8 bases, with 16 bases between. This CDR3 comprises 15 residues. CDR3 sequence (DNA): TGTGCCAGCAGCCAGGACCGGACAGCCGATTCACCCCTCCACTTT. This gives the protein CASSQDRTADSPLHF.

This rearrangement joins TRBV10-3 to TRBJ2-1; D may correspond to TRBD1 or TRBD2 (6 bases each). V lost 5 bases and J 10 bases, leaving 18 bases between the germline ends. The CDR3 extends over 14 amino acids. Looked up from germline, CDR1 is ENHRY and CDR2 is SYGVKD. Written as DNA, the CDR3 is TGTGCCATCAGTACTCCCGGGGGCAGGGAAGAGCAGTTCTTC. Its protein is CAISTPGGREEQFF.

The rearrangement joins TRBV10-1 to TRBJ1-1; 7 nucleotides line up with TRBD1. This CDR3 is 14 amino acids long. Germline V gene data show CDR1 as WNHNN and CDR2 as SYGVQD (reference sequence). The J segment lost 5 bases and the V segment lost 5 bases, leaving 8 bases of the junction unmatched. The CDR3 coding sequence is TGCGCCAGCAGTACCGGGACAGTGGTAACTGAAGCTTTCTTT. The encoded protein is CASSTGTVVTEAFF.

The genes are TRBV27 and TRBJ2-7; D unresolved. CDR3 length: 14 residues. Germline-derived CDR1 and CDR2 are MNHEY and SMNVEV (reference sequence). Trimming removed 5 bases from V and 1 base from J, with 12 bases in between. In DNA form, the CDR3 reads TGTGCCAGCAGTCTTCTCTCCGGTTCCTACGAGCAGTACTTC. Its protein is CASSLLSGSYEQYF.

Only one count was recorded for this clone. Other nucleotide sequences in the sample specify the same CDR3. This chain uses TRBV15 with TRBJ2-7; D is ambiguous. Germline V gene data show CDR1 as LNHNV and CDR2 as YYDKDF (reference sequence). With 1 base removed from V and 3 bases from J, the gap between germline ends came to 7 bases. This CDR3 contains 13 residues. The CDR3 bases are TGTGCCACCAGCAGAGCGGGTAGCTACGAGCAGTACTTC. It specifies CATSRAGSYEQYF.

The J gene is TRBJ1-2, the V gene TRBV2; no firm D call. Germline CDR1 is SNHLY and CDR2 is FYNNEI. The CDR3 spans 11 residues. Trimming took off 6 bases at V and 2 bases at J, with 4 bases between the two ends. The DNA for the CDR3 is TGTGCCAGCAGGGACAACTATGGCTACACCTTC. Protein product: CASRDNYGYTF.